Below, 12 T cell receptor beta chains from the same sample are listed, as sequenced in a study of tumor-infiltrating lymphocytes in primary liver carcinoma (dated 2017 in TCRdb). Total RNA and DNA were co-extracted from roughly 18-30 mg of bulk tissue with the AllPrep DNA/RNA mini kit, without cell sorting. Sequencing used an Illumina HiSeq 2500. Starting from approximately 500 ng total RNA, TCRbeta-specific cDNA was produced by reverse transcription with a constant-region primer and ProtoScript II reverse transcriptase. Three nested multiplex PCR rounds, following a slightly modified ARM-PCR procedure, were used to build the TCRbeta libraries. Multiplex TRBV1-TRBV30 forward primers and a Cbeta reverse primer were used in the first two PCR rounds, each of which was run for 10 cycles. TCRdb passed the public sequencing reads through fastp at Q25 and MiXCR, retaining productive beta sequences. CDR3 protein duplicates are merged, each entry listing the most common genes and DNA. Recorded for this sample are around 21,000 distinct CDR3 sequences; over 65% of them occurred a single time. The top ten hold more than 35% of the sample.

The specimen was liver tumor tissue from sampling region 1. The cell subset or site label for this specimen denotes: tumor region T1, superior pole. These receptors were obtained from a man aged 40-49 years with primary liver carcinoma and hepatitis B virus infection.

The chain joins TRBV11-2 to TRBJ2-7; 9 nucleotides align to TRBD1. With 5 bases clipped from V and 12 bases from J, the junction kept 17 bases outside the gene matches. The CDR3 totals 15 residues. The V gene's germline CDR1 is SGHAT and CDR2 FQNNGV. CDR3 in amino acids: CASSQGTGRIYGLYF. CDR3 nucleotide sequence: TGTGCCAGCAGCCAAGGGACAGGGAGAATCTACGGGCTGTACTTC.

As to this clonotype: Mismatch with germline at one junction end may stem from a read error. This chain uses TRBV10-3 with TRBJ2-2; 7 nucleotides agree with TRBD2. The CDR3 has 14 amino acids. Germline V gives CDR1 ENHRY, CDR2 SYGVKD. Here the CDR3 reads CAIRERDDTGGMFF. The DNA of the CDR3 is TGTGCCATCAGGGAGCGGGACGACACCGGGGGGATGTTCTTT.

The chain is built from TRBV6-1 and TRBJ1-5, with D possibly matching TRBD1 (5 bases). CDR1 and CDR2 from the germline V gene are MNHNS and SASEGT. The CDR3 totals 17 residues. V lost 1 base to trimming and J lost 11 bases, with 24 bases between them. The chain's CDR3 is CASSEEEGRRGNHSQHF. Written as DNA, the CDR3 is TGTGCCAGCAGTGAAGAGGAGGGGCGCAGAGGCAATCACTCCCAGCATTTT.

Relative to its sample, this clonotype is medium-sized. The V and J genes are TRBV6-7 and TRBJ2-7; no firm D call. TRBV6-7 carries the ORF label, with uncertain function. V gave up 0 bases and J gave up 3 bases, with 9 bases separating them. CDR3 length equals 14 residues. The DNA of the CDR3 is TGTGCCAGCAGTTACTCCGAAAGTAGCTACGAGCAGTACTTC. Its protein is CASSYSESSYEQYF.

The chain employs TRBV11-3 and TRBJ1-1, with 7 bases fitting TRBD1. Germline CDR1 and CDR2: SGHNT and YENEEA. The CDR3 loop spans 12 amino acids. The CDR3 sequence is CATSQTGSEAFF. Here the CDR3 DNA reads TGTGCTACCAGTCAGACAGGGTCTGAAGCTTTCTTT. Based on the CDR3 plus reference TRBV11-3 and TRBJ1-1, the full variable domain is EAGVVQSPRYKIIEKKQPVAFWCNPISGHNTLYWYLQNLGQGPELLIRYENEEAVDDSQLPKDRFSAERLKGVDSTLKIQPAELGDSAVYLCATSQTGSEAFFGQGTRLTVV.

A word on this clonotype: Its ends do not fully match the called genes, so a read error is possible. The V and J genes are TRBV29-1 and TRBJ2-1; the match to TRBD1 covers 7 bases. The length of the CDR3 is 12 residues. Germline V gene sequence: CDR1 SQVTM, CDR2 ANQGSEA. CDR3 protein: CSVRQGGNVQFF. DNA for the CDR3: TGCAGCGTCCGACAGGGTGGTAATGTGCAGTTCTTC.

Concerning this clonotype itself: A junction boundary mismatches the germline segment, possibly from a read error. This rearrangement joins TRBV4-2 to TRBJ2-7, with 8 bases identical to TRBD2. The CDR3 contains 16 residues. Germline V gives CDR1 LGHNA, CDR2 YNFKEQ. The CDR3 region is CASSLAASGLSYEQYF. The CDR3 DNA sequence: TGTGCCAGCAGCCTAGCGGCTAGCGGGCTTTCCTATGAGCAGTACTTC.

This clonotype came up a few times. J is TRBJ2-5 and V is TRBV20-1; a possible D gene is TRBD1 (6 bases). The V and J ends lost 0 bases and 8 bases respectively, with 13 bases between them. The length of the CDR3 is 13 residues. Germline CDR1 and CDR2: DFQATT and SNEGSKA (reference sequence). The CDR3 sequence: CSARDDIQGTQYF. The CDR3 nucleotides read TGCAGTGCTAGAGATGACATACAGGGAACCCAGTACTTC.

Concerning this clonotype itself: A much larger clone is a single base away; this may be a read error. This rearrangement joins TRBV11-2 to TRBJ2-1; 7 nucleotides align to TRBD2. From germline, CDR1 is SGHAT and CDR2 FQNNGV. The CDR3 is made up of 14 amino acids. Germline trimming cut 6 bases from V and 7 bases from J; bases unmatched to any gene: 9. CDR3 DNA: TGTGCCAGCAGGCTCGGGGGGACGTGGAATGAGCAGTTCTTC. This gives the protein CASRLGGTWNEQFF.

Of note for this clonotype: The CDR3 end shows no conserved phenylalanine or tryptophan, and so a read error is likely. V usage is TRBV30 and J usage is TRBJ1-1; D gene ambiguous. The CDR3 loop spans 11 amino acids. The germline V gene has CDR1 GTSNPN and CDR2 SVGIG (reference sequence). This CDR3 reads CARRTGTEAFY. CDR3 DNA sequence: TGTGCCCGGAGAACTGGAACTGAAGCTTTCTAT.

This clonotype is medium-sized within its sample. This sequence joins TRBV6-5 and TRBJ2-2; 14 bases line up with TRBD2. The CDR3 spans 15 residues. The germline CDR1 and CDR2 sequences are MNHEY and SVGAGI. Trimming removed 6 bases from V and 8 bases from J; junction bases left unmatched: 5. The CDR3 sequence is CASRGTSGSLGELFF. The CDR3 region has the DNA TGTGCCAGCAGGGGGACTAGCGGGAGTCTTGGGGAGCTGTTTTTT.

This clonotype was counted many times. This CDR3 is CASSFLGQGLSGANVLTF. The CDR3 nucleotides are TGTGCCAGCAGTTTTCTCGGACAGGGGCTCTCTGGGGCCAACGTCCTGACTTTC. V is TRBV28 and J is TRBJ2-6; 9 nucleotides line up with TRBD1. CDR1 MDHEN and CDR2 SYDVKM come from the germline V gene. After removal of 3 bases from V and 0 bases from J, the junction contained 6 bases not matched to a gene. This CDR3 has 18 residues.